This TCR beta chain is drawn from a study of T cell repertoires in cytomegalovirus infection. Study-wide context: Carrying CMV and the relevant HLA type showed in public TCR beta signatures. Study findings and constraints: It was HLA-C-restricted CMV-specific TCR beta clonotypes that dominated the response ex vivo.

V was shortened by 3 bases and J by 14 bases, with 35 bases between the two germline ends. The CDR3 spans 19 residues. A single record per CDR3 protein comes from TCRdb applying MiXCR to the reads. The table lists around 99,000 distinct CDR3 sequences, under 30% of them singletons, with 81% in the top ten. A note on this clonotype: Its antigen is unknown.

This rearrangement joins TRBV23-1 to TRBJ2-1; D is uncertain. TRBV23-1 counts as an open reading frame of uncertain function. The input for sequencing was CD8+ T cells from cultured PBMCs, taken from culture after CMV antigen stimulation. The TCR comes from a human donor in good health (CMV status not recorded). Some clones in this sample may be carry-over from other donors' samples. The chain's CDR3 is CASSQTWPYKVGSSRGKFF. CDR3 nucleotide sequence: TGCGCCAGCAGTCAGACTTGGCCCTACAAGGTTGGATCTTCACGTGGAAAGTTCTTC.